One sample yielded the 13 T cell receptor beta chains listed below, sequenced in a study of neoadjuvant anti-PD-1 for oral cavity cancer. Clones were sequenced by immunoSEQ multiplex PCR, and TCRdb holds only the in-frame ones, with some missing. Of 55,000 to 80,000 clones listed, roughly nine tenths are singletons. The time point is: after neoadjuvant nivolumab, at surgical resection. The sequenced sample was PBMCs, obtained after nivolumab (anti-PD-1) treatment. Source of these receptors: a person between 40 and 85 years old with oral cavity squamous cell carcinoma.

The rearrangement joins TRBV19 to TRBJ1-1; D is unresolved. Deletions cut 4 bases from V and 0 bases from J, with 9 bases between. Germline V gene sequence: CDR1 LNHDA, CDR2 SQIVND (reference sequence). The CDR3 is 14 residues long. The CDR3 nucleotides read TGTGCCAGTAGTAATCCGGGAATGAACACTGAAGCTTTCTTT. Encoded protein: CASSNPGMNTEAFF.

The V gene is TRBV28, the J gene TRBJ1-2; the D gene is possibly TRBD1 (5 bases). Trimming took 8 bases from V and 8 from J, leaving 15 bases between them. Germline values: CDR1 MDHEN, CDR2 SYDVKM. The CDR3 runs 12 residues. CDR3 sequence (DNA): TGTGCCAGCTCACCGGGGCCTCAGGGCTACACCTTC. It is translated as CASSPGPQGYTF.

The CDR3 DNA reads TGTGCCAGCAGTTTCGGGACAGGGGGCACTGAAGCTTTCTTT. As protein: CASSFGTGGTEAFF. The chain recombines TRBV6-6 with TRBJ1-1, with 11 nucleotides matching TRBD1. V dropped 4 bases and J dropped 4; count of bases not matched to a gene: 2. This CDR3 has 14 amino acids. The germline gives CDR1 MNHNY, CDR2 SVGAGI (reference sequence).

This clone has a handful of counts. V gene TRBV7-9 combines with J gene TRBJ2-7; D possibly uses TRBD1 or TRBD2 (5 bases each). CDR1 and CDR2 from the germline V gene are SEHNR and FQNEAQ (reference sequence). The CDR3 has 15 amino acids. Trimming shortened V by 5 bases and J by 0 bases, and 14 bases separated the two germline ends. The CDR3 spells CASSPGAASSYEQYF. In DNA, the CDR3 is TGTGCCAGCAGCCCCGGGGCCGCGAGCTCCTACGAGCAGTACTTC.

This clone is categorized as medium-sized. V usage is TRBV10-1 and J usage is TRBJ2-7, with TRBD2 identical over 8 bases. After removal of 3 bases from V and 5 bases from J, the junction contained 6 bases not matched to a gene. The CDR3 runs 14 residues. Germline CDR1 reads WNHNN; CDR2 reads SYGVQD (reference sequence). CDR3 sequence reads: CASSDAGTSNEQYF. CDR3 DNA sequence: TGCGCCAGCAGTGACGCCGGGACTAGTAACGAGCAGTACTTC.

The V and J genes are TRBV30 and TRBJ2-1; tentative D call: TRBD1 (6 bases). The V gene's germline CDR1 is GTSNPN and CDR2 SVGIG (reference sequence). The germline V and J ends were trimmed by 4 bases and 5 bases, with 9 bases remaining between them. The CDR3 loop spans 12 amino acids. The CDR3 coding sequence is TGTGCCTGGAACAGGGACAACAATGAGCAGTTCTTC. This sequence encodes CAWNRDNNEQFF.

V is TRBV5-6 and J is TRBJ2-3; 7 bases agree with TRBD2. Trimming cost V 4 bases and J 2 bases; bases outside gene matches: 10. Germline CDR1 and CDR2: SGHDT and YYEEEE. The CDR3 runs to 16 residues. In DNA, the CDR3 is TGTGCCAGCAGCCTGAGGGCTAGCGGCTACACAGATACGCAGTATTTT. Translation gives CASSLRASGYTDTQYF. The full variable domain, with the rest looked up from reference TRBV5-6 and TRBJ2-3, is DAGVTQSPTHLIKTRGQQVTLRCSPKSGHDTVSWYQQALGQGPQFIFQYYEEEERQRGNFPDRFSGHQFPNYSSELNVNALLLGDSALYLCASSLRASGYTDTQYFGPGTRLTVL.

This chain links TRBV30 with TRBJ1-3; D is ambiguous. CDR1 is GTSNPN, CDR2 SVGIG, per germline (reference sequence). The length of the CDR3 is 13 residues. V gave up 2 bases and J gave up 1 base, with 6 bases separating them. CDR3: CAWSQGSGNTIYF. The CDR3 nucleotides are TGTGCCTGGAGTCAAGGGTCTGGAAACACCATATATTTT.

V usage is TRBV10-2 and J usage is TRBJ2-1, with TRBD2 matching over 10 bases. Germline trimming cut 3 bases from V and 6 bases from J; bases unmatched to any gene: 2. Germline values: CDR1 WSHSY, CDR2 SAAADI. The CDR3 length is 14 residues. CDR3 bases: TGCGCCAGCAGTGATCTAGCGGGGGTCAATGAGCAGTTCTTC. Translation: CASSDLAGVNEQFF.

This chain connects TRBV4-1 to TRBJ2-5; possibly TRBD2 for D (5 bases). V shed 3 bases and J shed 5 bases, with 10 bases lying between them. This CDR3 is built from 13 residues. Per the germline V gene, CDR1 is MGHRA and CDR2 is YSYEKL. The CDR3 loop reads CASSQASRETQYF. The CDR3 coding sequence is TGCGCCAGCAGCCAGGCTAGCAGGGAGACCCAGTACTTC.

The rearrangement links TRBV29-1 to TRBJ2-7; TRBD1 aligns across 7 bases. The CDR3 is 11 residues long. Unmatched junction bases numbered 3, after V lost 7 bases and J lost 3 bases. The germline CDR1 and CDR2 sequences are SQVTM and ANQGSEA. The CDR3 loop reads CSARDSYEQYF. The CDR3, as DNA: TGCAGCGCCAGGGACAGCTACGAGCAGTACTTC.

In this sample, this clone turned up a few times. The CDR3 DNA is TGTGCCAGCAGTGAGACAGGGGTCTACGAGCAGTACTTC. This encodes CASSETGVYEQYF. V is TRBV6-1 and J is TRBJ2-7, with 8 nucleotides matching TRBD1. Germline trimming cut 3 bases from V and 3 bases from J; bases unmatched to any gene: 1. This CDR3 comprises 13 residues. The germline CDR1 and CDR2 sequences are MNHNS and SASEGT.

V usage is TRBV5-1 and J usage is TRBJ1-1, with D tentatively TRBD1 (6 bases). Between the trimmed V and J ends, which lost 1 base and 4 bases, there was a span of 17 bases. The CDR3 spans 16 residues. CDR1 and CDR2 (germline): SGHRS, YFSETQ. CDR3 sequence reads: CASSLTAGGLITEAFF. The CDR3 DNA reads TGCGCCAGCAGCTTGACGGCTGGGGGGCTAATCACTGAAGCTTTCTTT.